This T cell receptor beta chain was retrieved from a study of blood T cell repertoires in COVID-19. For the study at large: Sites in the United States, Italy and Spain provided acute and convalescent COVID-19 samples. The cDNA or gDNA used as material had been derived from T cells, B-cell-depleted T cells, or PBMCs.

Source study methods: Counts of nucleated cells, estimated from reference gene primer amplification, were obtained. Sequencing was performed with immunoSEQ multiplex PCR; in TCRdb, only in-frame clones are kept and a portion is missing. From that table come the V and J calls and clone size; the DNA was used to work out D and trimming. The sample has 55,000 to 65,000 clones, approximately 84% seen once. The CDR3 consists of 12 residues. The V end lost 7 bases, the J end lost 4 bases, and 13 bases lay between the germline ends. The V gene's germline CDR1 is SQVTM and CDR2 ANQGSEA. The chain employs TRBV29-1 and TRBJ1-1; D possibly corresponds to TRBD1 (6 bases). The sequenced material came from peripheral blood. The sequence came from a human donor in a cohort sampled during active COVID-19. The CDR3 bases are TGCAGCGCCGACAGGAGTGTCACTGAAGCTTTCTTT. Translation gives CSADRSVTEAFF.